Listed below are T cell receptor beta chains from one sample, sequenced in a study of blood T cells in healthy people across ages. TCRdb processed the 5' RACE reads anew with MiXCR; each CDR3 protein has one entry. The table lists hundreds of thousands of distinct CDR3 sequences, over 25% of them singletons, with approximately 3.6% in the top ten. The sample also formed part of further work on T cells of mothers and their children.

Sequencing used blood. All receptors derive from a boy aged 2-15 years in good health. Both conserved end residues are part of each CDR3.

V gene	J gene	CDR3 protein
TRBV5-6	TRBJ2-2	CASSLVLGQDTGELFF
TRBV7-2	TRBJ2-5	CASSLHRATQETQYF
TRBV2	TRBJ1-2	CASREDRGDNYGYTF
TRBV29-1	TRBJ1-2	CSVNRGTNYGYTF
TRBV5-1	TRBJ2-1	CASSLTGLAGPYNEQFF
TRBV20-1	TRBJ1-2	CSARYGTDGYTF
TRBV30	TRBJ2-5	CAWSVVGGQETQYF
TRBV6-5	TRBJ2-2	CASKRDGRNTGELFF
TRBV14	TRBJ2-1	CASSQGVSSSYNEQFF
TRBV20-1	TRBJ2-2	CSARTSAITGELFF
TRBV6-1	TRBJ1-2	CASSKTTGRTGGALGYGYTF
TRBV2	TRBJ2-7	CASRTSGATSYEQYF